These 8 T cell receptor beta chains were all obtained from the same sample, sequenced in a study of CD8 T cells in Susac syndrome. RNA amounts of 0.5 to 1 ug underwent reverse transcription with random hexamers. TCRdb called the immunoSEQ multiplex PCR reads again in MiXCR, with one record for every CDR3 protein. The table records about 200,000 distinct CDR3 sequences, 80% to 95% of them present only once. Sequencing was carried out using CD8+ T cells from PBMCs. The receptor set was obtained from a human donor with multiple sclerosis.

The chain's CDR3 is CASSQAVSYEQYF. Written as DNA, the CDR3 is TGTGCCAGCAGCCAAGCCGTCTCCTACGAGCAGTACTTC. V gene TRBV4-2 combines with J gene TRBJ2-7; D is undetermined. The ends were cut back, 1 base at V and 0 bases at J, with 4 bases in the middle. Looked up from germline, CDR1 is LGHNA and CDR2 is YNFKEQ. This CDR3 contains 13 residues.

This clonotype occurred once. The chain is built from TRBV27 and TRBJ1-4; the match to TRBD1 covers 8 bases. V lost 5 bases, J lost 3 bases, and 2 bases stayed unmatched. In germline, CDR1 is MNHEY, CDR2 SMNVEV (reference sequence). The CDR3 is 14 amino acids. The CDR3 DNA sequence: TGTGCCAGCAGTGAACAGGGGGCTAATGAAAAACTGTTTTTT. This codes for CASSEQGANEKLFF.

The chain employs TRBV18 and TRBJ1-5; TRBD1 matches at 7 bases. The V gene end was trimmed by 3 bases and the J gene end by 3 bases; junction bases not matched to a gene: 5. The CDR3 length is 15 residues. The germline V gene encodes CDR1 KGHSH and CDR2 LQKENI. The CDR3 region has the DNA TGTGCCAGCTCACCCGGAGGGGGCTTCAATCAGCCCCAGCATTTT. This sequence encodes CASSPGGGFNQPQHF.

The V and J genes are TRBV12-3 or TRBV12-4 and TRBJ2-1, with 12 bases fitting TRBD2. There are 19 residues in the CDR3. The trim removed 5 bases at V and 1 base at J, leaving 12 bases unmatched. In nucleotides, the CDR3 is TGTGCCAGCAGTCAAGGTCTTACTAGCGGGGGGTTATCCTACAATGAGCAGTTCTTC. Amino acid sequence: CASSQGLTSGGLSYNEQFF.

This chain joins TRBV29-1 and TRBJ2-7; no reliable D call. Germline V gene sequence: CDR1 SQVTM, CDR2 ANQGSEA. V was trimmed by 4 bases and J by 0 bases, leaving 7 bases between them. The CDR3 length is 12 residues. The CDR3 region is CSVGGSSYEQYF. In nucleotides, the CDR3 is TGCAGCGTTGGAGGCAGCTCCTACGAGCAGTACTTC.

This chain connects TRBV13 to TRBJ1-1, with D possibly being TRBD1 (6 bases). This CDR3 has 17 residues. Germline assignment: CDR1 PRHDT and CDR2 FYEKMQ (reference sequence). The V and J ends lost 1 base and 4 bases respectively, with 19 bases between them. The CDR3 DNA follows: TGTGCCAGCAGCTTAGCCGCACAGGGTTCCCACCGCACTGAAGCTTTCTTT. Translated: CASSLAAQGSHRTEAFF.

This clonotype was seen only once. The CDR3 reads CASSQDWETAYNEQFF. In DNA, the CDR3 is TGCGCCAGCAGCCAAGATTGGGAGACCGCTTACAATGAGCAGTTCTTC. The rearrangement uses TRBV4-3 and TRBJ2-1, with D possibly matching TRBD2 (5 bases). Germline V gene data show CDR1 as LGHNA and CDR2 as YSLEER. CDR3 length equals 16 residues. Trimming left V 0 bases short and J 4 bases short, with 13 bases between.

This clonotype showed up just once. CDR3 sequence (DNA): TGTGCCAGCAGTTTCCCCGAGGACGAGCAGTACTTC. The encoded protein is CASSFPEDEQYF. The rearrangement uses TRBV12-3 or TRBV12-4 and TRBJ2-7; D not resolved. Trimming removed 3 bases from V and 5 bases from J, with 8 bases in between. CDR3 length: 12 residues.